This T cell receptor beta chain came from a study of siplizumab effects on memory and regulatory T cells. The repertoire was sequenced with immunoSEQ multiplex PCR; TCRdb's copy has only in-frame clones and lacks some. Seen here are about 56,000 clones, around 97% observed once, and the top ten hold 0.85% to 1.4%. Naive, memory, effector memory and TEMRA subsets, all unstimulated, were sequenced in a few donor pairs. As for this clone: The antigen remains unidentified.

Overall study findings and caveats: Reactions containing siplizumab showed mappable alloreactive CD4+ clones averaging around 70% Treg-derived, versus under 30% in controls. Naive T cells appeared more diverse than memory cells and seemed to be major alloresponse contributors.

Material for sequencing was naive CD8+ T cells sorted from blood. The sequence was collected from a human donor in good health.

CDR3 protein: CASSPAPRLAGRETQYF. In nucleotides, the CDR3 is TGTGCCAGCAGCCCAGCCCCGAGACTAGCGGGTCGAGAGACCCAGTACTTC. V usage is TRBV7-9 and J usage is TRBJ2-5, with TRBD2 matching 10 bases. The germline V gene encodes CDR1 SEHNR and CDR2 FQNEAQ (reference sequence). V lost 5 bases to trimming and J lost 4 bases; unmatched junction nucleotides: 13. The CDR3 has 17 amino acids.